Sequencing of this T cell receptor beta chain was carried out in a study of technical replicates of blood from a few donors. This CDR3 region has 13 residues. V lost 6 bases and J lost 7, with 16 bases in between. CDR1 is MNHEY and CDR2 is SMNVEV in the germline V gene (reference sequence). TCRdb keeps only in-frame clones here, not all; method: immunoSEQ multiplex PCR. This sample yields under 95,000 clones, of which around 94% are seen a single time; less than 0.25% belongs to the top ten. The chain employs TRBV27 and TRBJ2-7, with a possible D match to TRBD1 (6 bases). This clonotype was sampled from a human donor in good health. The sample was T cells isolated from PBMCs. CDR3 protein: CASSEGQWGEQYF. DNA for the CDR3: TGTGCCAGCAGCGAAGGACAGTGGGGGGAGCAGTACTTC.